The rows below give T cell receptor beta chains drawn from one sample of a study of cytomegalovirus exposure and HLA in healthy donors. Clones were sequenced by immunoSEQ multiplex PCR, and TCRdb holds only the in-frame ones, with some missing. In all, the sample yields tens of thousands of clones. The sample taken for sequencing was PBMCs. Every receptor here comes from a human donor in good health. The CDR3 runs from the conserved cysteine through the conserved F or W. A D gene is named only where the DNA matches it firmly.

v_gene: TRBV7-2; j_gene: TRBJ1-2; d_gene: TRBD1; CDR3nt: TGTGCCAGCAGCCTACAGGGGGCAGGGGAGTATGGCTACACCTTC; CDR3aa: CASSLQGAGEYGYTF
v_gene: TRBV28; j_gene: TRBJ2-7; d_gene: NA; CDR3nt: TGTGCCAGCAGTTTGGGGGGTTTCGAGCAGTACTTC; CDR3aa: CASSLGGFEQYF
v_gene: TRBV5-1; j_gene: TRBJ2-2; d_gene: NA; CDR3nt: TGCGCCAGCAGCTTGAGAGGGGGTGACGGGGAGCTGTTTTTT; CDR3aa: CASSLRGGDGELFF
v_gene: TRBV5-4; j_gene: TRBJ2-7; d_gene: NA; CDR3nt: TGTGCCAGCAGCGCCCGGACAGCCAGGGAGTCCGAGCAGTACTTC; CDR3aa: CASSARTARESEQYF
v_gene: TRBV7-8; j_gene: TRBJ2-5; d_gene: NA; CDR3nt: TGTGCCAGCAGCTTGTTGAGTCCCCAAGAGACCCAGTACTTC; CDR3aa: CASSLLSPQETQYF
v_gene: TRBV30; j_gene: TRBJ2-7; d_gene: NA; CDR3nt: TGTGCCTGGAGTTTTTTCGCCTACGAGCAGTACTTC; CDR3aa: CAWSFFAYEQYF
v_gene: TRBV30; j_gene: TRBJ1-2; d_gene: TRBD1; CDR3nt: TGTGCCGGGAGCCGGGACAGGGGGTATCACTATGGCTACACCTTC; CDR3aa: CAGSRDRGYHYGYTF
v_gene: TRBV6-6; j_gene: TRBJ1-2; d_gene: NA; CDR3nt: TGTGCCAGCAGTCGCTCAGGGGCTAAAGATGGCTACACCTTC; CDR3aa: CASSRSGAKDGYTF
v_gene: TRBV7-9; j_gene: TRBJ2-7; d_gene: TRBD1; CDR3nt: TGTGCCAGCAGCCCGCGGGACAGGGACTACGAGCAGTACTTC; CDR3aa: CASSPRDRDYEQYF
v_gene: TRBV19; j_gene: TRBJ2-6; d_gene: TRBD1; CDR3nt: TGTGCCAGTAGTAAGGGGGCCTCCACCTCTGGGGCCAACGTCCTGACTTTC; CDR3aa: CASSKGASTSGANVLTF
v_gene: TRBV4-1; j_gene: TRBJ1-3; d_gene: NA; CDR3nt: TGCGCCAGCAGCGCCTCGGGCTCTGGAAACACCATATATTTT; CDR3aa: CASSASGSGNTIYF
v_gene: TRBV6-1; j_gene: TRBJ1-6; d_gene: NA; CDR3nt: TGTGCCAGCAGTGAAGGGGAGGATTCACCCCTCCACTTT; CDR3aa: CASSEGEDSPLHF
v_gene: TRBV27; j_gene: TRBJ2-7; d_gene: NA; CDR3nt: TGTGCCAGCAGTTCCCGGCGGGAGCAGTACTTC; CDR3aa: CASSSRREQYF
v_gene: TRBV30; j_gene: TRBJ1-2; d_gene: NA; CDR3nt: TGTGCCTGGACTACCCAAAACCTTCGTGGCTATGGCTACACCTTC; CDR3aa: CAWTTQNLRGYGYTF
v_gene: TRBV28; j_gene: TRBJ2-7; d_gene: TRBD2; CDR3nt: TGTGCCAGCAGCCCCGGGGGGTACGAGCAGTACTTC; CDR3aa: CASSPGGYEQYF
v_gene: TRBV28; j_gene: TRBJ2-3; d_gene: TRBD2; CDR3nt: TGTGCCAGCAGTATCAGACTAGCGGGGGGCACAGATACGCAGTATTTT; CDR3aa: CASSIRLAGGTDTQYF
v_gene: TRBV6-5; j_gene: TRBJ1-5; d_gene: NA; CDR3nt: TGTGCCAGCAGTGTCAGGGGTGATCAGCCCCAGCATTTT; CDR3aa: CASSVRGDQPQHF
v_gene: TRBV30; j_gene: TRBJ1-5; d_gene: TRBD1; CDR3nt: TGTGCCTGGAGTGGGCGACAGGGCGAGAATCAGCCCCAGCATTTT; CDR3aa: CAWSGRQGENQPQHF
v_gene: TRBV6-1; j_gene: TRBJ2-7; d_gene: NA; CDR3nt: TGTGCCAGCAGTGAAAAAGTGACAGGCTACGAGCAGTACTTC; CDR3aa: CASSEKVTGYEQYF
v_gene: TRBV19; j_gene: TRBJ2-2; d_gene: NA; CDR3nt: TGTGCCAGTAGTGTCACAAGGGGCGGGGAGCTGTTTTTT; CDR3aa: CASSVTRGGELFF
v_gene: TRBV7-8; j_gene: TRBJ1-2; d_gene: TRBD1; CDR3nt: TGTGCCAGCCGACCATGGACAGGGGTCTATGGCTACACCTTC; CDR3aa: CASRPWTGVYGYTF
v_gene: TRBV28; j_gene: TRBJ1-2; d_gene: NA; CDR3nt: TGTGCCAGCAGTTCCGCGGCTGGAGGCTACACCTTC; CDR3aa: CASSSAAGGYTF
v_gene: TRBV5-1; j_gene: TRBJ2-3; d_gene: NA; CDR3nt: TGCGCCAGCAGCCACCAGGGTGATTTAGATACGCAGTATTTT; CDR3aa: CASSHQGDLDTQYF
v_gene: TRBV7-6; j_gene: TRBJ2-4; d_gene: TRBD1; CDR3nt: TGTGCCAGCAGCCCACAGGGGTGGACCAAAAACATTCAGTACTTC; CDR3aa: CASSPQGWTKNIQYF
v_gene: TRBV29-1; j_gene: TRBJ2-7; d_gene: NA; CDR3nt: TGCAGCGTTGAGACGGGGCTACGAGGGGGCGAGCAGTACTTC; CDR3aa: CSVETGLRGGEQYF
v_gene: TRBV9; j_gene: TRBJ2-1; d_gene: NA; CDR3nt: TGTGCCAGCAGCGTAGGTAGCGGAAACTACAATGAGCAGTTCTTC; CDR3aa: CASSVGSGNYNEQFF
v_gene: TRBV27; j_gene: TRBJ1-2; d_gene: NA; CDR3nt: TGTGCCAGCAGCCCCCGCGGTTACGCCTATGGCTACACCTTC; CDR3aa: CASSPRGYAYGYTF
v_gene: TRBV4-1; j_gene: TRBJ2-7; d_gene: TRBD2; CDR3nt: TGCGCCAGCAGCCGAGACGCCGGGACTAGCGGGGGGGCATCCGAGCAGTACTTC; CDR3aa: CASSRDAGTSGGASEQYF
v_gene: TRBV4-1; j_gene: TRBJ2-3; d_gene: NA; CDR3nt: TGCGCCAGCAGCTTTGGCGGAGGGAGTTTCACAGATACGCAGTATTTT; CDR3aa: CASSFGGGSFTDTQYF
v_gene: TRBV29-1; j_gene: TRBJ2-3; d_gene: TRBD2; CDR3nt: TGCAGCGTTGATATGCGGGGGGAACTCACAGATACGCAGTATTTT; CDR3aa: CSVDMRGELTDTQYF
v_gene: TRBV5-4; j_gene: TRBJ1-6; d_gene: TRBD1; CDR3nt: TGTGCCAGCAGCCGGGACAGGGGACTACATTCACCCCTCCACTTT; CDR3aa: CASSRDRGLHSPLHF
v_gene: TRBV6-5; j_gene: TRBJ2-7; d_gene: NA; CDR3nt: TGTGCCAGCAGTTCCGACACCTACGAGCAGTACTTC; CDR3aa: CASSSDTYEQYF
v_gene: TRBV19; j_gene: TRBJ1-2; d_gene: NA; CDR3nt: TGTGCCAGTAGTAACGGAGGGTTCGGCTACACCTTC; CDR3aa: CASSNGGFGYTF
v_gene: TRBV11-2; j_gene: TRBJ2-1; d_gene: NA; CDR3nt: TGTGCCAGCAGCTTAGTGGCAGGGAACAATGAGCAGTTCTTC; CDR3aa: CASSLVAGNNEQFF
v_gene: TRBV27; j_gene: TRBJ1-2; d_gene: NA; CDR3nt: TGTGCCAGCACCCTTCGGGCAGGGTCTGTCTATGGCTACACCTTC; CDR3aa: CASTLRAGSVYGYTF
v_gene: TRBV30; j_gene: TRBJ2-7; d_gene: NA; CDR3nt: TGTGCCTGGAGTCCAAGGGACGGGGGGCCCTACGAGCAGTACTTC; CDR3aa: CAWSPRDGGPYEQYF
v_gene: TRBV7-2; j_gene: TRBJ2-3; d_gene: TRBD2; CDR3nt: TGTGCCAGCAGCTTAGTACGACTAGCGGTCCAAGATACGCAGTATTTT; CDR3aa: CASSLVRLAVQDTQYF
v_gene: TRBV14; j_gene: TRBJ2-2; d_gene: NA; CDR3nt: TGTGCCAGCAGCGGCCAGATGGTCGGGGAGCTGTTTTTT; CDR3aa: CASSGQMVGELFF
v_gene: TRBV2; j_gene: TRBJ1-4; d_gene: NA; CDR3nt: TGTGCCAGCAGTTATAACGACAGGAATCTTAATGAAAAACTGTTTTTT; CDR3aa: CASSYNDRNLNEKLFF
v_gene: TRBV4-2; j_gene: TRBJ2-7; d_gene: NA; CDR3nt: TGTGCCAGCAGCCAAGGAGGGTTTGGGGAGCAGTACTTC; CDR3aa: CASSQGGFGEQYF
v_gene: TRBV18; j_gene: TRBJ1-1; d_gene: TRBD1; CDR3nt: TGTGCCAGCTCACGAGAGCCCGGGACAGGGAACACTGAAGCTTTCTTT; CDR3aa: CASSREPGTGNTEAFF
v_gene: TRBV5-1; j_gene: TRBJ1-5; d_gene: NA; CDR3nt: TGCGCCAGCAGCTTGGGAGACTATAGCAATCAGCCCCAGCATTTT; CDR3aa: CASSLGDYSNQPQHF
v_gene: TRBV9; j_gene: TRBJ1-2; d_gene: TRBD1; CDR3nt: TGTGCCAGCCAAGACAGGGGCTATGGCTACACCTTC; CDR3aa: CASQDRGYGYTF
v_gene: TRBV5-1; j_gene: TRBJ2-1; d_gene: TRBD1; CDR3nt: TGCGCCAGCAGCCTGGACAGGGCTTACAATGAGCAGTTCTTC; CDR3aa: CASSLDRAYNEQFF
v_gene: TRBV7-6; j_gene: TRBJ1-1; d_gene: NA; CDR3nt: TGTGCCAGCAGCTTTCAGGGTATGAACACTGAAGCTTTCTTT; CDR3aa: CASSFQGMNTEAFF
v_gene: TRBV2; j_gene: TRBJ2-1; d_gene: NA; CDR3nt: TGTGCCAGCAGTGAACAGGGGAGGGACAATGAGCAGTTCTTC; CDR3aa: CASSEQGRDNEQFF
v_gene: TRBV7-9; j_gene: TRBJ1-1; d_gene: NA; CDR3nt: TGTGCCAGCAGCTTTTCGGGGAACACTGAAGCTTTCTTT; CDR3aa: CASSFSGNTEAFF
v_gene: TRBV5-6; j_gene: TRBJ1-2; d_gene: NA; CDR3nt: TGTGCCAGCAGCTTGGATCTGGAGCATGGCTACACCTTC; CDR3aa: CASSLDLEHGYTF
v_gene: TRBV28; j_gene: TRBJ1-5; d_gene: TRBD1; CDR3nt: TGTGCCAGCAGTCCGAGGGGACGGGACAGACTCCAGCATTTT; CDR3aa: CASSPRGRDRLQHF
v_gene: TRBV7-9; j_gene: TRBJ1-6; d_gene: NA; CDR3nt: TGTGCCAGCAGCCCGAGGAGGAGCTCCTATAATTCACCCCTCCACTTT; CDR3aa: CASSPRRSSYNSPLHF
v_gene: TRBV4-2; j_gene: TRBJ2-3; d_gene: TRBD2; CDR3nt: TGTGCCAGCTCCCCCCCCAGAGCGGGGGGGCCAGCAGATACGCAGTATTTT; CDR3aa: CASSPPRAGGPADTQYF
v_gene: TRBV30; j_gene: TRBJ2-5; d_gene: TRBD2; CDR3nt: TGTGCCTGGAGTGTAGAGCTAGCGGGGAGGGGGACCCAGTACTTC; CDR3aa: CAWSVELAGRGTQYF
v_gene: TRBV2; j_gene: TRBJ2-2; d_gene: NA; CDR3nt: TGTGCCAGCAGTGACGGTTTTGGACAGACAGCCGGGGAGCTGTTTTTT; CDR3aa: CASSDGFGQTAGELFF
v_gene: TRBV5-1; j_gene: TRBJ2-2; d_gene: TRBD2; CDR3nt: TGCGCCAGCAGCTCTTCTGCGGGGGGCACCGGGGAGCTGTTTTTT; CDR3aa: CASSSSAGGTGELFF
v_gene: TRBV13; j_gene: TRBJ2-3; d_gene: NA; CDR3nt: TGTGCCAGCAGCCCACGCCTAGGCGCAGATACGCAGTATTTT; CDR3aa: CASSPRLGADTQYF
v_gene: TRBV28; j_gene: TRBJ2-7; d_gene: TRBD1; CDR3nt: TGTGCCAGCAGTTCGGGACAGATACCAAGGGAGCAGTACTTC; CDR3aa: CASSSGQIPREQYF
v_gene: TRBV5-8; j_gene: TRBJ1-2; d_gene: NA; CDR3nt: TGTGCCAGCAGCACGTCCGGGGGAGGCTATGGCTACACCTTC; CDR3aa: CASSTSGGGYGYTF
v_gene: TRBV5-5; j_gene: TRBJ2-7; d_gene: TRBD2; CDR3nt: TGTGCCAGCAGCTTAGCGGGGTTCTCCTACGAGCAGTACTTC; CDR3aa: CASSLAGFSYEQYF
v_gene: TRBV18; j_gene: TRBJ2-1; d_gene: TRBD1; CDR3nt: TGTGCCAGCTCACGGGTAGGGGGCGCATCCAATGAGCAGTTCTTC; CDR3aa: CASSRVGGASNEQFF